This TCR beta chain was observed in a study of OX40 agonist ivuxolimab in advanced cancers. CDR3 length: 12 residues. J lost 6 bases, V lost 4 bases, and 4 bases had no gene match. Looked up from germline, CDR1 is SGHRS and CDR2 is YFSETQ. Produced via immunoSEQ multiplex PCR; TCRdb's table is partial and in-frame only. The sample contains 25,000 to 30,000 clones, about 88% of which appear only once. The source of this sequence is an adult with an advanced solid tumor such as melanoma, head and neck, liver or kidney cancer. This sequence joins TRBV5-1 and TRBJ2-7; 7 positions agree with TRBD2. The sample in question was CD4+ or CD8+ T cells sorted from blood, obtained in a trial of the OX40 agonist ivuxolimab. CDR3 residues: CASSLLASEQYF. Here the CDR3 DNA reads TGCGCCAGCAGCCTACTAGCGAGCGAGCAGTACTTC. The full variable domain, completed using reference TRBV5-1 and TRBJ2-7, is KAGVTQTPRYLIKTRGQQVTLSCSPISGHRSVSWYQQTPGQGLQFLFEYFSETQRNKGNFPGRFSGRQFSNSRSEMNVSTLELGDSALYLCASSLLASEQYFGPGTRLTVT.